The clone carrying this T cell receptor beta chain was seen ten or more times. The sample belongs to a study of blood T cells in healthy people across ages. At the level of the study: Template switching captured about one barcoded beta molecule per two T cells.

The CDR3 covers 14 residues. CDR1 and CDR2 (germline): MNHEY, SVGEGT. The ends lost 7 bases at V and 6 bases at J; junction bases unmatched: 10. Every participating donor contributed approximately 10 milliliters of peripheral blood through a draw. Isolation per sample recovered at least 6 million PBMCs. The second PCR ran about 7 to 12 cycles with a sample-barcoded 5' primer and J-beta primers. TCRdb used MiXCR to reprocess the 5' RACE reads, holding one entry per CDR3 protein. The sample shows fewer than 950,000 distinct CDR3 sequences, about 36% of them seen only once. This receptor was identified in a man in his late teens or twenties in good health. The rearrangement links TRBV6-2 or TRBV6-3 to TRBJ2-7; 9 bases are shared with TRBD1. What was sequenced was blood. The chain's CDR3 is CASNLPGQGCEQYF. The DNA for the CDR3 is TGTGCCAGCAATTTACCGGGACAGGGTTGCGAGCAGTACTTC.